Following are 6 T cell receptor beta chains from one sample sequenced in a study of T cell responses to AZD1222 COVID-19 vaccine. This table comes from immunoSEQ multiplex PCR, and its TCRdb copy is limited to in-frame clones, with some not included. The table records 95,000 to 120,000 clones, approximately 90% of them present only once. The sequences come from peripheral blood, collected 28 days after the second AZD1222 dose. The receptors here all came from an adult who received the AZD1222 COVID-19 vaccine.

This chain links TRBV6-6 with TRBJ2-5; D is unresolved. This CDR3 is 13 amino acids long. Germline V gene sequence: CDR1 MNHNY, CDR2 SVGAGI (reference sequence). The germline V and J ends were trimmed by 7 bases and 1 base, with 10 bases remaining between them. This CDR3 is CASKEGPQETQYF. The CDR3 bases are TGTGCCAGCAAGGAAGGGCCCCAAGAGACCCAGTACTTC.

The J gene is TRBJ1-2, the V gene TRBV7-3; 7 bases line up with TRBD1. The V gene's germline CDR1 is SGHTA and CDR2 FQGTGA. The CDR3 spans 13 residues. V was pared by 5 bases and J by 5 bases, with 5 bases of the junction left unmatched. CDR3 nucleotides: TGTGCCAGCAGCGTGGGACAGTTATATGGCTACACCTTC. Its protein product is CASSVGQLYGYTF.

The chain employs TRBV5-3 and TRBJ1-1; 7 bases agree with TRBD1. TRBV5-3 is an open reading frame, and its role is uncertain. The CDR3 totals 11 residues. After removal of 5 bases from V and 12 bases from J, the junction contained 7 bases not matched to a gene. The DNA for the CDR3 is TGTGCCAGAAGGAAGACAGGGCTTCCTTTCTTT. It is translated as CARRKTGLPFF.

The chain uses TRBV19 and TRBJ1-1, with 9 bases lining up with TRBD1. The V segment lost 3 bases and the J segment 3 bases; nucleotides outside the gene matches: 8. This CDR3 is built from 16 residues. The germline V gene has CDR1 LNHDA and CDR2 SQIVND (reference sequence). CDR3 DNA sequence: TGTGCCAGTAGTATCTTAACAGGGGGCTGGGACACTGAAGCTTTCTTT. Protein sequence: CASSILTGGWDTEAFF.

The chain employs TRBV10-3 and TRBJ1-6; D perhaps matches TRBD1 (5 bases). The V gene lost 10 bases and the J gene lost 10 bases, with 17 bases spanning the gap. The CDR3 extends over 13 amino acids. The germline gives CDR1 ENHRY, CDR2 SYGVKD. CDR3 residues: CATMAGPDSPLHF. The CDR3 region has the DNA TGTGCCACAATGGCGGGGCCAGACTCACCCCTCCACTTT.

The chain combines TRBV9 with TRBJ1-3; TRBD1 matches at 7 bases. V gave up 3 bases and J gave up 4 bases; unmatched junction bases: 10. CDR1 is SGDLS and CDR2 is YYNGEE in the germline V gene. The CDR3 spans 16 residues. CDR3 coding DNA: TGTGCCAGCAGCGAGGGGGCTGGAGGGCTCGGAAACACCATATATTTT. Amino acids: CASSEGAGGLGNTIYF.